Presented here are 4 T cell receptor beta chains from one specimen sequenced in a study of Ad26.COV2.S vaccination and SARS-CoV-2 variants. Treatment in this sample: roughly 19 received Ad26.COV2.S at low or high dose, single or two shots; 5 received placebo; per-sample allocation not given. All samples were drawn on day 63, counting from the first vaccine or placebo injection. Clones were read by immunoSEQ multiplex PCR, and TCRdb kept only the in-frame ones, dropping some. In the table there are 290,000 or so clones, around 87% of which are singletons. This specimen consisted of peripheral blood, obtained in a trial of Ad26.COV2.S vaccine versus placebo. All receptors come from a person between 18 and 65 years old who received the Ad26.COV2.S COVID-19 vaccine or a placebo.

The genes are TRBV5-1 and TRBJ2-5, with a possible D match to TRBD1 (5 bases). This CDR3 comprises 15 residues. Germline CDR1 and CDR2: SGHRS and YFSETQ. Trimming took 0 bases from V and 3 from J, leaving 12 bases between them. CDR3 loop: CASSLVAGSEETQYF. CDR3 DNA: TGCGCCAGCAGCTTGGTCGCAGGGTCTGAAGAGACCCAGTACTTC.

Here the CDR3 DNA reads TGTGCCAGCAGTACTGGGACAGCAAACACCGGGGAGCTGTTTTTT. Translation gives CASSTGTANTGELFF. The chain combines TRBV7-8 with TRBJ2-2, with TRBD1 matching 7 bases. This CDR3 has 15 amino acids. V shed 6 bases, J shed 2 bases, and the junction held 6 bases outside the gene matches. Per the germline V gene, CDR1 is SGHVS and CDR2 is FQNEAQ.

CDR3 region: CASRIWWGADTEAFF. Here the CDR3 DNA reads TGTGCCAGCAGAATCTGGTGGGGGGCGGACACTGAAGCTTTCTTT. The chain is built from TRBV6-5 and TRBJ1-1; possible D gene TRBD1, 6 bases. Trimming shortened V by 6 bases and J by 3 bases, and 17 bases separated the two germline ends. The germline V gene has CDR1 MNHEY and CDR2 SVGAGI. This CDR3 comprises 15 residues.

The CDR3 nucleotides are TGCGCCAGCAGTGAGTCTCCCAGTACAGATACGCAGTATTTT. Translated, it gives CASSESPSTDTQYF. The chain uses TRBV10-1 and TRBJ2-3; D uncertain. The CDR3 is made up of 14 amino acids. V gave up 0 bases and J gave up 3 bases, with 7 bases separating them. CDR1 WNHNN and CDR2 SYGVQD come from the germline V gene (reference sequence).